This record looks at one T cell receptor beta chain sequence and its context. Antigen specificity is unknown. The protocol was immunoSEQ multiplex PCR, while the TCRdb copy is restricted to in-frame clones and leaves out a portion. The profile shows approximately 19,000 clones, about 75% of them singletons. CDR1 and CDR2 from the germline V gene are SEHNR and FQNEAQ (reference sequence). The CDR3 has 14 residues. V was shortened by 5 bases and J by 5 bases, with 15 bases between the two germline ends. The sample is drawn from a study of early stage breast cancer tumors. Study-level background: Approximately 10-fold was the mean read coverage per sample.

Findings and caveats of the study: Compared with adjacent normal breast, tumors showed about 2.5-fold denser, more clonal T cells. Functional markers like CD4, CD8 and FOXP3 were missed in bulk sequencing. Comparing each tissue with blood distinguished tumor from normal in 14 of 16 patients.

This rearrangement joins TRBV7-9 to TRBJ1-1; possible D gene TRBD1, 6 bases. Sequences were obtained from blood. This receptor was identified in a person between 55 and 70 years old with breast cancer. The CDR3 loop reads CASSERRGGTEAFF. CDR3 bases: TGTGCCAGCAGCGAACGCAGGGGTGGGACTGAAGCTTTCTTT.